This TCR beta chain was found in a study of cytomegalovirus exposure and HLA in healthy donors. Study outcomes and limitations: Using the classifier, cytomegalovirus status was reportedly diagnosed with high specificity and sensitivity.

The CDR3 covers 14 residues. Per germline, CDR1 MNHEY and CDR2 SMNVEV (reference sequence). Trimming removed 6 bases from V and 3 bases from J; junction bases left unmatched: 7. The study ran its PCR with 60 Vbeta and 13 Jbeta primers. TCRdb's table, derived via immunoSEQ multiplex PCR, lists solely in-frame clones and lacks some. In all, the sample yields 41,000 or so clones. Worth noting for this clone: What it binds is unknown.

Sequencing used PBMCs. The gene calls are TRBV27 and TRBJ2-7, with 8 bases matching TRBD1. The origin of this receptor is a young man in good health and CMV-seronegative. In nucleotides, the CDR3 is TGTGCCAGCAGGGGACAGGTCGGGAGCTACGAGCAGTACTTC. Its protein product is CASRGQVGSYEQYF.